A single sample is the source of the 16 T cell receptor beta chains below, sequenced in a study. TCRdb independently ran MiXCR on the 5' RACE reads; one entry per CDR3 protein. The table records 62,000 or so distinct CDR3 sequences, about 20% of them present only once. The sample taken for sequencing was memory CD4+ T cells sorted from a lymph node. The sample's subset: memory CD4+ T cells, CD4+CD45RO+CD25-. The receptor set was obtained from a female donor with breast cancer.

This clonotype has more than one count but fewer than ten. This chain links TRBV7-2 with TRBJ1-1; 8 positions match TRBD1. V lost 4 bases to trimming and J lost 3 bases; unmatched junction nucleotides: 4. The CDR3 is made up of 14 amino acids. In germline, CDR1 is SGHTA, CDR2 FQGNSA. This CDR3 reads CASSSHRGYTEAFF. For the CDR3, the DNA is TGTGCCAGCAGCTCTCACAGGGGGTACACTGAAGCTTTCTTT.

This clonotype was counted between two and nine times. The genes are TRBV6-2 or TRBV6-3 and TRBJ2-1; tentative D call: TRBD2 (6 bases). Germline lookup yields CDR1 MNHEY and CDR2 SVGEGT. The germline V and J ends were trimmed by 8 bases and 4 bases, with 18 bases remaining between them. This CDR3 has 15 amino acids. In nucleotides, the CDR3 is TGTGCCAGCGAAGCCAGGAGGGCCGGATACAATGAGCAGTTCTTC. It specifies CASEARRAGYNEQFF.

The sample holds many counts of this clonotype. This chain uses TRBV12-3 or TRBV12-4 with TRBJ2-1; the match to TRBD2 covers 8 bases. J gave up 5 bases and V 2 bases, and 14 bases lay outside the gene matches. This CDR3 spans 18 amino acids. In nucleotides, the CDR3 is TGTGCCAGCAGTTTAACCCATATCAGCGGGAGCACCCACAATGAGCAGTTCTTC. Translating gives CASSLTHISGSTHNEQFF.

V and J are TRBV30 and TRBJ2-7; D is uncertain. The CDR3 is 13 residues long. Germline CDR1 and CDR2: GTSNPN and SVGIG (reference sequence). V shed 0 bases and J shed 5 bases, with 11 bases lying between them. The CDR3 DNA reads as TGTGCCTGGAGTGTACGTGTGAGCAACGAGCAGTACTTC. Translating it yields CAWSVRVSNEQYF.

The V and J genes are TRBV6-1 and TRBJ2-7; D possibly corresponds to TRBD2 (6 bases). Germline V gives CDR1 MNHNS, CDR2 SASEGT. The CDR3 contains 14 residues. Trimming stripped 6 bases from V and 1 base from J, with 13 bases between. CDR3 in amino acids: CASSPARESYEQYF. The CDR3 region has the DNA TGTGCCAGCAGCCCAGCACGGGAGTCCTACGAGCAGTACTTC.

As concerns this clonotype: A much larger clone lies one base from this, so it may be a read error. V gene TRBV20-1 combines with J gene TRBJ2-3, with a possible D match to TRBD1 (5 bases). Per the germline V gene, CDR1 is DFQATT and CDR2 is SNEGSKA (reference sequence). The length of the CDR3 is 13 residues. The CDR3 DNA is TGCAGTGCTAGCAGGCAGGCCACAGGTACGCAGTATTTT. Translation: CSASRQATGTQYF.

This clonotype was recorded once. The genes are TRBV6-1 and TRBJ2-3; 9 positions match TRBD1. The CDR3 length is 13 residues. Germline trimming cut 6 bases from V and 7 bases from J; bases unmatched to any gene: 5. Germline V gene sequence: CDR1 MNHNS, CDR2 SASEGT. CDR3 in amino acids: CASSGGQGNTQYF. The CDR3 region has the DNA TGTGCCAGCAGCGGGGGACAGGGCAATACGCAGTATTTT.

This chain joins TRBV7-8 and TRBJ2-5; the match to TRBD2 covers 7 bases. The germline V gene has CDR1 SGHVS and CDR2 FQNEAQ. The CDR3 is 14 amino acids. With 5 bases clipped from V and 5 bases from J, the junction kept 8 bases outside the gene matches. CDR3 DNA: TGTGCCAGCAGCGCCCGGGGAGGGGTGGAGACCCAGTACTTC. It encodes CASSARGGVETQYF. The full variable domain, its missing parts supplied by reference TRBV7-8 and TRBJ2-5, is GAGVSQSPRYKVAKRGQDVALRCDPISGHVSLFWYQQALGQGPEFLTYFQNEAQLDKSGLPSDRFFAERPEGSVSTLKIQRTQQEDSAVYLCASSARGGVETQYFGPGTRLLVL.

This clonotype was picked up many times. V is TRBV6-5 and J is TRBJ2-5; D call uncertain. Trimming stripped 5 bases from V and 4 bases from J, with 5 bases between. Germline assignment: CDR1 MNHEY and CDR2 SVGAGI. The CDR3 is 11 residues long. This chain's CDR3 is CASSNGETQYF. For the CDR3, the DNA is TGTGCCAGCAGTAATGGAGAGACCCAGTACTTC.

This clonotype was observed a handful of times. The V gene is TRBV3-1, the J gene TRBJ1-2, with D possibly matching TRBD1 (5 bases). V was trimmed by 0 bases and J by 4 bases, leaving 9 bases between them. In germline, CDR1 is LGHDT, CDR2 YNNKEL (reference sequence). The CDR3 contains 14 residues. The CDR3 bases are TGTGCCAGCAGCCAAGATCAGGGTCCCTATGGCTACACCTTC. This codes for CASSQDQGPYGYTF.

DNA of the CDR3: TGTGCCAGCACTGCGAATATCGGGGGAATAACCCTCCACTTT. Translation: CASTANIGGITLHF. This sequence joins TRBV6-1 and TRBJ1-6; D perhaps matches TRBD1 (5 bases). Germline CDR1 and CDR2: MNHNS and SASEGT. This CDR3 contains 14 residues. The germline V and J ends were trimmed by 7 bases and 14 bases, with 21 bases remaining between them.

This clonotype was observed at least ten times. V gene TRBV24-1 combines with J gene TRBJ2-1; the match to TRBD2 covers 10 bases. The trim removed 7 bases at V and 7 bases at J, leaving 3 bases unmatched. The CDR3 spans 13 residues. Germline V lookup: CDR1 KGHDR, CDR2 SFDVKD. CDR3 region: CATSLTSGNEQFF. In nucleotides, the CDR3 is TGTGCCACCAGCCTGACTAGCGGGAATGAGCAGTTCTTC.

This clonotype was recorded many times. CDR3 bases: TGCGCCAGCAGCTCTCAGGGGGTAGATACGCAGTATTTT. Translation: CASSSQGVDTQYF. This chain uses TRBV5-1 with TRBJ2-3; 7 bases align to TRBD1. The CDR3 consists of 13 residues. Germline V gene sequence: CDR1 SGHRS, CDR2 YFSETQ. Trimming took 3 bases from V and 5 from J; bases not matched to a gene: 3.

The V and J genes are TRBV4-3 and TRBJ2-3; 9 bases agree with TRBD2. Germline CDR1 is LGHNA and CDR2 is YSLEER. Trimming at V came to 1 base and at J to 4 bases, leaving 12 bases not matched to a gene. The CDR3 sequence is 18 residues long. CDR3: CASSQGAWASGIADTQYF. CDR3 nucleotides: TGCGCCAGCAGCCAAGGGGCTTGGGCTAGCGGGATTGCAGATACGCAGTATTTT.

The chain uses TRBV24-1 and TRBJ1-6; no clear D. Germline V gene lookup returns CDR1 KGHDR and CDR2 SFDVKD. The CDR3 is 15 amino acids. Trimming removed 7 bases at V and 3 bases at J, with 12 bases between. DNA of the CDR3: TGTGCCACCAGAATAGATGCACACTATAATTCACCCCTCCACTTT. Amino acids: CATRIDAHYNSPLHF.

V is TRBV29-1 and J is TRBJ1-1; D gene uncertain. Germline CDR1 SQVTM, CDR2 ANQGSEA. V lost 5 bases and J lost 2, with 12 bases in between. This CDR3 contains 13 residues. CDR3 sequence: CSVRDSPNTEAFF. The CDR3 bases are TGCAGCGTTCGCGATTCCCCTAACACTGAAGCTTTCTTT.